The TCR beta chain described here comes from a study of T cell changes during pregnancy in multiple sclerosis. The germline CDR1 and CDR2 sequences are SEHNR and FQNEAQ (reference sequence). The V gene lost 2 bases and the J gene lost 4 bases, with 12 bases spanning the gap. CDR3 size: 15 residues. TCRdb keeps only in-frame clones here, not all; method: immunoSEQ multiplex PCR. The profile shows around 45,000 clones, 80% to 95% of them singletons. The sequence derives from a female donor with multiple sclerosis, enrolled in a pregnancy study. The chain couples TRBV7-9 to TRBJ1-3; no clear D gene. The specimen comprised CD4+ T cells from peripheral blood mononuclear cells, sampled before pregnancy. The CDR3 DNA sequence: TGTGCCAGCAGCTTAAATTCTGCGGGGGGAAACACCATATATTTT. It codes for CASSLNSAGGNTIYF.